The 5 T cell receptor beta chains given below trace back to one sample, sequenced in a study of blood T cell repertoires in COVID-19. The assay was immunoSEQ multiplex PCR, and TCRdb's table has in-frame clones only and misses some. The sample gives about 140,000 clones, approximately 80% of which show up once; approximately 3.5% is in the top ten. Input material: peripheral blood. Every receptor here comes from a man aged 65-85 years who had recovered from COVID-19.

The chain employs TRBV2 and TRBJ2-2; 11 bases match TRBD1. This CDR3 has 14 residues. Germline CDR1 and CDR2: SNHLY and FYNNEI. The V and J ends lost 10 bases and 8 bases, in that order; junction bases with no gene match: 9. CDR3: CATAGTGGGGELFF. The CDR3 bases are TGTGCCACCGCCGGGACAGGGGGTGGAGGGGAGCTGTTTTTT.

J is TRBJ2-7 and V is TRBV11-2, with 8 bases that match TRBD1. Trimming removed 5 bases from V and 2 bases from J; junction bases left unmatched: 2. From germline, CDR1 is SGHAT and CDR2 FQNNGV. The CDR3 extends over 13 amino acids. DNA of the CDR3: TGTGCCAGCAGCCAGGACAGGGCCTACGAGCAGTACTTC. Translating it yields CASSQDRAYEQYF.

The chain joins TRBV12-3 or TRBV12-4 to TRBJ2-5; D is possibly TRBD1 (5 bases). The V gene lost 9 bases and the J gene lost 3 bases, with 14 bases spanning the gap. The CDR3 length is 13 residues. The CDR3 DNA is TGTGCCAGTAGTCCCAGGGCCAAAGAGACCCAGTACTTC. As protein: CASSPRAKETQYF.

The rearrangement links TRBV19 to TRBJ1-6; TRBD1 matches 8 bases. Trimming cost V 6 bases and J 9 bases; bases outside gene matches: 10. The CDR3 contains 15 residues. Germline CDR1 LNHDA, CDR2 SQIVND (reference sequence). The CDR3 loop is CASSPGQGRGSPLHF. DNA for the CDR3: TGTGCCAGTAGCCCTGGACAGGGAAGAGGTTCACCCCTCCACTTT.

This clone has more than one count but fewer than ten. The chain links TRBV18 to TRBJ1-2; D is uncertain. Germline V gene lookup returns CDR1 KGHSH and CDR2 LQKENI. The CDR3 has 15 amino acids. The V end was cut by 0 bases, the J end by 0 bases, with 8 bases between. The CDR3, as DNA: TGTGCCAGCTCACCACCAGCTTTAGCTAACTATGGCTACACCTTC. It codes for CASSPPALANYGYTF.